The 6 T cell receptor beta chains in this list originate from one sample, sequenced in a study of blood T cell repertoires in COVID-19. Data came from immunoSEQ multiplex PCR; TCRdb stores just in-frame clones and leaves some out. The sample lists around 230,000 clones, just under 85% occurring once. The sequenced sample was PBMCs or T cells enriched from blood (not recorded which). The origin of the receptors is a man between 35 and 55 years old who had recovered from COVID-19.

There are many counts of this clone. The rearrangement joins TRBV28 to TRBJ1-1, with D possibly TRBD1 on 5 matching bases. Trimming shortened V by 2 bases and J by 1 base, and 11 bases separated the two germline ends. This CDR3 spans 15 amino acids. Germline assignment: CDR1 MDHEN and CDR2 SYDVKM. This CDR3 is CASSLGGMRNTEAFF. CDR3 nucleotides: TGTGCCAGCAGTTTAGGGGGGATGCGGAACACTGAAGCTTTCTTT.

This clone was seen just once. V usage is TRBV6-5 and J usage is TRBJ2-7; D is perhaps TRBD1 (6 bases). Trimming pared 6 bases from V and 2 bases from J, leaving 14 bases between. CDR1 MNHEY and CDR2 SVGAGI come from the germline V gene. CDR3 length: 14 amino acids. The CDR3 reads CASRDSGQTYEQYF. Written as DNA, the CDR3 is TGTGCCAGCAGAGATTCAGGACAGACCTACGAGCAGTACTTC.

This chain uses TRBV27 with TRBJ1-1; 7 nucleotides match TRBD1. The CDR3 contains 14 residues. J gave up 0 bases and V 3 bases, and 1 base lay outside the gene matches. The V gene's germline CDR1 is MNHEY and CDR2 SMNVEV (reference sequence). CDR3 nucleotides: TGTGCCAGCAGTTTGGGACAGATGAACACTGAAGCTTTCTTT. As protein: CASSLGQMNTEAFF.

The chain has TRBV3-1 (or the pseudogene TRBV3-2) and TRBJ2-2, with D uncertain. The CDR3 is made up of 14 amino acids. CDR1 and CDR2 (germline): LGHDT, YNNKEL (reference sequence). Trimming shortened V by 0 bases and J by 7 bases, and 9 bases separated the two germline ends. CDR3 in amino acids: CASSQEGVDGELFF. The CDR3 nucleotides are TGTGCCAGCAGCCAAGAGGGCGTGGACGGGGAGCTGTTTTTT.

V is TRBV4-3 and J is TRBJ1-1; the D is unclear. Germline CDR1 and CDR2: LGHNA and YSLEER. V was pared by 4 bases and J by 4 bases, with 13 bases between. The CDR3 spans 14 residues. CDR3 coding DNA: TGCGCCAGCAGCCCCCGTTACGAGGGCACTGAAGCTTTCTTT. It encodes CASSPRYEGTEAFF.

V is TRBV5-1 and J is TRBJ1-1; TRBD1 agrees at 9 bases. The junction had 6 bases not matched to a gene; V was cut back by 4 bases and J by 5 bases. The CDR3 is 14 residues long. Germline-derived CDR1 and CDR2 are SGHRS and YFSETQ. The CDR3 sequence is CASSPGQGGTEAFF. CDR3 bases: TGCGCCAGCAGCCCGGGACAGGGTGGGACTGAAGCTTTCTTT.